This TCR beta chain is drawn from a study of T cell responses to AZD1222 COVID-19 vaccine. Study-level results: Nearly half of unique spike-specific TCRs reportedly avoided B.1.351 and B.1.1.7 mutated regions.

For this clone: Its antigen is unknown.

The protocol was immunoSEQ multiplex PCR, while the TCRdb copy is restricted to in-frame clones and leaves out a portion. The profile shows 100,000 to 120,000 clones, 88% of them singletons. The CDR3 runs 12 residues. Germline assignment: CDR1 MDHEN and CDR2 SYDVKM. Trimming cost V 4 bases and J 9 bases, with 10 bases left between them. The V and J genes are TRBV28 and TRBJ1-5; possible D gene TRBD1, 6 bases. This clonotype was sampled from an adult in good health. Sequencing used peripheral blood, obtained on day 0 of AZD1222 vaccination. The CDR3: CASSYRAGPQHF. CDR3 nucleotides: TGTGCCAGCAGTTACAGGGCTGGGCCCCAGCATTTT.